Reported below is one TCR beta chain. This record belongs to a study of blood T cell repertoires in COVID-19. Individuals in the exposed group had encountered a COVID-19 case within 2 weeks preceding study entry. Unmatched junction bases numbered 5, after V lost 1 base and J lost 3 bases. Germline V lookup: CDR1 SGHRS, CDR2 YFSETQ. There are 16 residues in the CDR3. The data were produced by immunoSEQ multiplex PCR, yet TCRdb's version contains in-frame clones alone and is incomplete. The table lists 270,000 or so clones, about 85% of them singletons. This sequence joins TRBV5-1 and TRBJ2-3, with 10 bases aligning to TRBD2. The sample comprised PBMCs or T cells enriched from blood (not recorded which). This TCR was recovered from a woman in her forties or fifties who had been exposed to COVID-19. Here the CDR3 reads CASSLSLAGATDTQYF. CDR3 DNA: TGCGCCAGCAGCTTGAGTCTAGCGGGGGCAACAGATACGCAGTATTTT.